This T cell receptor beta chain was identified during a study of shared clonotypes between healthy human individuals (dated by TCRdb to about 2020). Study-wide context: The cohort included three men and a couple of women between 18 and 49 years of age. Libraries were prepared and TCR repertoires were sequenced by different laboratories using diverse techniques, in order to increase sequencing depth and limit assay-specific biases. Blood TCR repertoires of a handful of healthy adults were deeply sequenced to estimate repertoire size and the extent of clonotype sharing between individuals. For each donor, three plates each were used for CD4 naive and CD4 memory, two plates were used for CD8 naive, and one plate was used for CD8 memory. Between about 0.85 and 9.5 billion PBMCs per donor were obtained by leukapheresis.

TCR CDR3 regions were amplified from genomic DNA by multiplex PCR using the deep immunoSEQ assay. Genomic DNA extracted from each cell subset was distributed evenly over all wells of several immunoSEQ 96-well plates, and each plate served as one replicate. For sorted subsets, roughly 200 ng of genomic DNA, equivalent to 25,000 to 35,000 T cell genomes, went into each replicate PCR. Purified libraries were quantified with a Qubit 3.0 fluorometer, sized on a Bioanalyzer 2100, and re-quantified with the KAPA Library Quantification kit. Every immunoSEQ 96-well plate was sequenced on a dedicated single-read 150-cycle Illumina NextSeq 550 flow cell. In the paper's pipeline: The immunoSEQ output contained only junctional sequences without quality scores, so filtering could not match that applied to full-length reads. To assign V/J genes and CDR3, sequences were annotated against IMGT germline references using PyIR, a Python wrapper for IgBLAST v1.9. Reads were filtered out if the reads had weak V/J assignments (E-value above 1e-6), no CDR3, stop codons, out-of-frame junctions, or ambiguous translated residues. V3J clonotypes were defined as sequences sharing an identical inferred V gene, J gene, and CDR3 amino acid sequence. Percentage overlap between repertoires was calculated by dividing the number of shared unique clonotypes by the size of the smaller repertoire. Richness of each repertoire was evaluated using RTK rarefaction, the Chao1 estimator, and Recon v2.1 estimates of unobserved clonotypes. Generation probabilities for all TCRbeta clonotypes obtained by the gDNA method from several donors were computed using OLGA. This is the immuneACCESS table as TCRdb keeps it, with only in-frame sequences that have V and J called. A part of the clones is gone; compared with another copy, unresolved V genes explain less than half, and the rest is unexplained. V, J and clone size reflect that table, while D and trimming were determined from the DNA. The sample table shows approximately 2.5 million clones, and roughly 93% are seen once. 0.36% of the sample is in the top ten clones.

The donors were healthy, HIV-negative adults who had no recently reported acute infections or vaccinations. Every donor was a Caucasian adult living in Nashville, Tennessee, USA. Magnetic negative selection was used to enrich CD4+ T cells, after which naive cells were positively selected on CD45RA and the negative fraction became the memory subset. After blood collection by leukapheresis, PBMCs were isolated using Ficoll-Histopaque density gradient centrifugation and then cryopreserved in the vapor phase of liquid nitrogen. Purity and quantity of every magnetically sorted T cell population were checked by analytical flow cytometry. From each sorted fraction, genomic DNA was isolated and quantified by UV absorbance on a Nanodrop 2000c. The CDR3 spans 15 residues, from the cysteine through the phenylalanine. Just the 45-base CDR3 DNA is kept, in frame starting at base 1. From a lookup of the germline V gene, CDR1 and CDR2 are SGDLS and YYNGEE. Trimming costs V 0 bases and J 6 bases, and their ends lie 13 bases apart.

General findings and caveats noted by the study authors: Across a handful of donors, around 5% of naive CD4, roughly 3.3% of naive CD8, 2.3% of memory CD4, and about 0.4% of memory CD8 clonotypes were shared. Naive subsets generally had larger estimated clonotype richness than memory subsets. Sampling was limited to blood, and TCR repertoires in tissue likely differ from TCR repertoires in blood. Compared with non-shared clonotypes, the clonotypes found in all four sorted-subset donors had higher generation probabilities. Because the study included a small number of donors, the genetic and exposure-history diversity represented was limited. Incomplete sequencing was indicated by rarefaction of sorted-subset datasets, despite the large sequencing depth. Based on pairwise subsampling, the degree of clonotype sharing among donors was expected to be affected by sequencing depth.

Notes on this clone: No antigen is known for it. Base quality data are lacking; no much larger clone is found one base away.

This TCR was recovered from a young man in good health. Some clones in this sample may be carry-over from other donors' samples. The chain uses TRBV9 and TRBJ2-1; too little of a D gene remains to name it. Sequencing was carried out using naive CD4+ T cells from PBMCs. The cell subset or site label here, explained by the study, means: CD45RA+ positively selected. The nucleotide sequence reads as follows: TGTGCCAGCAGCGTAGGACCCGAAACGAGCAATGAGCAGTTCTTC. It translates as CASSVGPETSNEQFF.